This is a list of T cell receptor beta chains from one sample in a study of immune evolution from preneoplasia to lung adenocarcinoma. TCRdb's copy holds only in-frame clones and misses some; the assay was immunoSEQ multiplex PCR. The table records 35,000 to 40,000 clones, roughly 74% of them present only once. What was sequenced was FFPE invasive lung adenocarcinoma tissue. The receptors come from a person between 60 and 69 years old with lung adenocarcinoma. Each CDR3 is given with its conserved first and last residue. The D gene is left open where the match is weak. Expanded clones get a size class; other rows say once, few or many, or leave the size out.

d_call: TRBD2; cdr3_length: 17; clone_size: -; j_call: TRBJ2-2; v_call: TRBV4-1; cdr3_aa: CASSQEASGGSTGELFF; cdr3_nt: TGCGCCAGCAGCCAAGAGGCAAGCGGGGGTAGCACCGGGGAGCTGTTTTTT
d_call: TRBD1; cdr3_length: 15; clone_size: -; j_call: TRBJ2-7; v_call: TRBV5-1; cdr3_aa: CASSIGQGAQGEQYF; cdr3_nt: TGCGCCAGCAGCATAGGACAGGGGGCGCAGGGCGAGCAGTACTTC
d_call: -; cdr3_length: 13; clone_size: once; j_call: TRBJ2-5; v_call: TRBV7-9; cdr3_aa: CASSFQSLETQYF; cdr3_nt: TGTGCCAGCAGCTTTCAGAGCTTAGAGACCCAGTACTTC
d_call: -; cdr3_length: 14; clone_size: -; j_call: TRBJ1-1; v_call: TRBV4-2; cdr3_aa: CASSQDPRGTEAFF; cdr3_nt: TGTGCCAGCAGCCAAGATCCCAGGGGCACTGAAGCTTTCTTT
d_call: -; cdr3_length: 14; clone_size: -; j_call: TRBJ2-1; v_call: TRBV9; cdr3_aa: CASSVRSSYNEQFF; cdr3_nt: TGTGCCAGCAGCGTAAGAAGCTCCTACAATGAGCAGTTCTTC
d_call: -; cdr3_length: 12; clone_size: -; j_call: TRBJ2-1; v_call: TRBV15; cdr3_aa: CATRAQNGEQFF; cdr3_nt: TGTGCCACCAGGGCGCAAAACGGGGAGCAGTTCTTC
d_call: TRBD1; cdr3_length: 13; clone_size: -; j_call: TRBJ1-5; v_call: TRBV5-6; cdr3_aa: CASSWDREKPQHF; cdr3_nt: TGTGCCAGCAGCTGGGACAGGGAAAAGCCCCAGCATTTT
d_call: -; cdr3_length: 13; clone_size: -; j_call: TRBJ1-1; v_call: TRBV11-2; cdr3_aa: CASSQDTNTEAFF; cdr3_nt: TGTGCCAGCAGCCAGGACACGAACACTGAAGCTTTCTTT
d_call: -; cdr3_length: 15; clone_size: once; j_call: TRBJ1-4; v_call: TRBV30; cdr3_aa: CAWSPWGATNEKLFF; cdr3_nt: TGTGCCTGGAGTCCTTGGGGGGCAACTAATGAAAAACTGTTTTTT
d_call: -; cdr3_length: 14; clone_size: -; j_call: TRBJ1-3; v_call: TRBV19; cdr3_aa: CASSPLGPGNTIYF; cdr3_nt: TGTGCCAGTAGTCCCCTCGGGCCTGGAAACACCATATATTTT
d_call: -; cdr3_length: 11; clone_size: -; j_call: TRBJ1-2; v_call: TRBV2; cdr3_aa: CASSGHYGYTF; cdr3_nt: TGTGCCAGCAGTGGACATTATGGCTACACCTTC
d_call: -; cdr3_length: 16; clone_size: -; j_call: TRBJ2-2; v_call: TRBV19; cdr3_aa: CASNSRALPNTGELFF; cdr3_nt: TGTGCCAGTAACTCGAGGGCACTCCCGAACACCGGGGAGCTGTTTTTT
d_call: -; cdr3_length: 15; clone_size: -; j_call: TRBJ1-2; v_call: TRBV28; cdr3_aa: CASSLVTGNLGGYTF; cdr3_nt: TGTGCCAGCAGTTTAGTGACAGGCAATTTGGGTGGCTACACCTTC
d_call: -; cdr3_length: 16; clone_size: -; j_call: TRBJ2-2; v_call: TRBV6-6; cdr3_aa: CASSLGDRVRGGELFF; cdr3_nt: TGTGCCAGCAGTTTAGGCGACAGGGTGCGGGGCGGGGAGCTGTTTTTT
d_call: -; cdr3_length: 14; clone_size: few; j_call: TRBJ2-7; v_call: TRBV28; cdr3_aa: CASIGLLSSYEQYF; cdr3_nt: TGTGCCAGCATCGGACTCTTGAGCTCCTACGAGCAGTACTTC
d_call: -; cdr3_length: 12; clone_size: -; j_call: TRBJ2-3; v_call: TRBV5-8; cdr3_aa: CASSFSTDTQYF; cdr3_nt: TGTGCCAGCAGCTTTAGCACAGATACGCAGTATTTT
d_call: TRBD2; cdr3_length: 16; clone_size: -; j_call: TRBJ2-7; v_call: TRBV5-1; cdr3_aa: CASSSGLAGGSHEQYF; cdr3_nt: TGCGCCAGCAGCTCGGGACTAGCGGGAGGTAGCCACGAGCAGTACTTC
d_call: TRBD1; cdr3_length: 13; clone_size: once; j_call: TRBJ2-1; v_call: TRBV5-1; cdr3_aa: CASSVGQNNEQFF; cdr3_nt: TGCGCCAGCAGCGTGGGACAGAACAATGAGCAGTTCTTC
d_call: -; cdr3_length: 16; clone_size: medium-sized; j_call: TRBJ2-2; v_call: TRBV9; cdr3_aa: CASSVDAGANTGELFF; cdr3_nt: TGTGCCAGCAGCGTAGATGCGGGCGCGAACACCGGGGAGCTGTTTTTT
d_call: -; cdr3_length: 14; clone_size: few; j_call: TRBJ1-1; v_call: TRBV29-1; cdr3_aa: CSVRRADTNTEAFF; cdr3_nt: TGCAGCGTTCGACGGGCAGATACAAACACTGAAGCTTTCTTT
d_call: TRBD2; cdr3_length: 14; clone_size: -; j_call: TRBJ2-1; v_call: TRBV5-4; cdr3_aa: CASRPGLVWDEQFF; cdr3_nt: TGTGCCAGCAGACCCGGACTAGTTTGGGATGAGCAGTTCTTC
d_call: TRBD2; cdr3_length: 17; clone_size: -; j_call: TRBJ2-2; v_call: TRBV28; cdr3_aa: CASSSDYASGYTGELFF; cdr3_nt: TGTGCCAGCAGCTCCGACTACGCTAGCGGGTATACCGGGGAGCTGTTTTTT
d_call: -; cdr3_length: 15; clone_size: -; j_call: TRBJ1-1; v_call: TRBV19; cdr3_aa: CASSDTKTGYTEAFF; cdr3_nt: TGTGCCAGTAGCGATACCAAGACAGGCTACACTGAAGCTTTCTTT
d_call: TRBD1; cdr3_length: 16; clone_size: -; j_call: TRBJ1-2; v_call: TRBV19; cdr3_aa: CASSTWTGGEGYGYTF; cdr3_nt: TGTGCCAGTAGTACCTGGACAGGGGGCGAAGGCTATGGCTACACCTTC